The source of this T cell receptor (beta chain) is a study of preoperative IRX-2 immunotherapy in early breast cancer. The treatment here: preoperative locoregional IRX-2 cytokine immunotherapy. Preoperative locoregional IRX-2 cytokine immunotherapy was tested in the phase Ib source study. Trimming at V came to 5 bases and at J to 2 bases, leaving 3 bases not matched to a gene. Per germline, CDR1 MRHNA and CDR2 SNTAGT. This CDR3 is built from 13 residues. Generated by immunoSEQ multiplex PCR, the TCRdb table keeps only in-frame clones and is missing some. The repertoire has about 42,000 clones, around three quarters of them found once; the top ten carry approximately 1.1%.

This receptor was taken from a human donor with breast cancer. The sample was tumor tissue, taken after IRX-2 immunotherapy. The rearrangement links TRBV6-4 to TRBJ2-7, with 7 bases fitting TRBD1. The CDR3, as DNA: TGTGCCAGCAGTTACACAGGGGCCTACGAGCAGTACTTC. This sequence encodes CASSYTGAYEQYF.